This TCR beta chain was recorded in a study of CD8+ T cells in alopecia areata. Germline V gene lookup returns CDR1 KGHSH and CDR2 LQKENI. CDR3 length equals 14 residues. Between the trimmed V and J ends, which lost 2 bases and 11 bases, there was a span of 16 bases. cDNA reverse transcribed from extracted RNA served as the sequencing template. Assay: immunoSEQ multiplex PCR; the TCRdb copy retains only in-frame clones and omits some. The repertoire holds fewer than 150,000 clones, with roughly 60% as singletons. Documented treatment: oral pan-JAK inhibitor, 5-10 mg twice daily. The receptor's source is a human donor with alopecia areata. Sequenced material: CD8+ T cells sorted from blood, taken at week 4, from a patient treated with tofacitinib. The chain combines TRBV18 with TRBJ1-5; TRBD1 might be the D (6 bases). In DNA, the CDR3 is TGTGCCAGCTCACCATTACAGGGAGAGGGGGCCCAGCATTTT. Its protein is CASSPLQGEGAQHF.